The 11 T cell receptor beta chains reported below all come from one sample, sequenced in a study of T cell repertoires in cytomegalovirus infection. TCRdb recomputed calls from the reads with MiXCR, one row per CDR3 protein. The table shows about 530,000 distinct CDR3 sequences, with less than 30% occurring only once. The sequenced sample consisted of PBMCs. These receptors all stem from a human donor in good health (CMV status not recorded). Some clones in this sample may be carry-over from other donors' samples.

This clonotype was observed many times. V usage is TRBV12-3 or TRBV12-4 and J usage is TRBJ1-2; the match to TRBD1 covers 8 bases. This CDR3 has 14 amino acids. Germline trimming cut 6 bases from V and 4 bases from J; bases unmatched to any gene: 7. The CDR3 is CASSLSGTGYGYTF. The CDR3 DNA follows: TGTGCCAGCAGCTTATCCGGGACAGGCTATGGCTACACCTTC.

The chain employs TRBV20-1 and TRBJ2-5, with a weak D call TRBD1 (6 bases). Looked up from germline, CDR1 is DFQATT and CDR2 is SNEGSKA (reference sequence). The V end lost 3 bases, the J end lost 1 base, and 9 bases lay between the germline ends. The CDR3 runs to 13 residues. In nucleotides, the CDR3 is TGCAGTGCTAGCGGACAGACCCAAGAGACCCAGTACTTC. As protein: CSASGQTQETQYF.

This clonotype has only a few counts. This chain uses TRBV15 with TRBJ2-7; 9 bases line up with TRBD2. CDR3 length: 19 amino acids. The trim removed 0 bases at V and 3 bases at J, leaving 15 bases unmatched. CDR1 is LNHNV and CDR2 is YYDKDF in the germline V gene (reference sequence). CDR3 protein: CATSRDLGSGSLRGYEQYF. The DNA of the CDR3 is TGTGCCACCAGCAGAGATCTAGGTAGCGGGAGCCTCCGGGGCTACGAGCAGTACTTC.

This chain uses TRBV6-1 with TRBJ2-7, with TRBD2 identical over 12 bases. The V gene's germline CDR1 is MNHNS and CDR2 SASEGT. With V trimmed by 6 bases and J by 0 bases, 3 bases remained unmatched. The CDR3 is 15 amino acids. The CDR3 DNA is TGTGCCAGCAGACCGACTAGCGGGAGCTCCTACGAGCAGTACGTC. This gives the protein CASRPTSGSSYEQYV.

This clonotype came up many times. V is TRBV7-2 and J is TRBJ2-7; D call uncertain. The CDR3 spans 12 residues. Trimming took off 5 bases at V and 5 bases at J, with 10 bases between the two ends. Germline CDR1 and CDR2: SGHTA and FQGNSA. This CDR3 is CASSNPGHEQYF. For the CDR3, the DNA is TGTGCCAGCAGCAATCCGGGCCACGAGCAGTACTTC. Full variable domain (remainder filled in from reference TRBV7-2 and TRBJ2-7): GAGVSQSPSNKVTEKGKDVELRCDPISGHTALYWYRQSLGQGLEFLIYFQGNSAPDKSGLPSDRFSAERTGGSVSTLTIQRTQQEDSAVYLCASSNPGHEQYFGPGTRLTVT.

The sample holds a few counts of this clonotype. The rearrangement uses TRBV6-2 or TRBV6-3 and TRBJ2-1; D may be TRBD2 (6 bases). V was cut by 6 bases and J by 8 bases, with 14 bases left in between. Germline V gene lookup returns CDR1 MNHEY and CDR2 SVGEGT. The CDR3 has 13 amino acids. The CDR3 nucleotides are TGTGCCAGCAGGCCCGCGGAGGGCCATGAGCAGTTCTTC. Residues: CASRPAEGHEQFF.

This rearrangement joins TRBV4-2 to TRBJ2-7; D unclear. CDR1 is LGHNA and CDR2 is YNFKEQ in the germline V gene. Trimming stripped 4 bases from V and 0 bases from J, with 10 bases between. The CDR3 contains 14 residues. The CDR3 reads CASSLDQSSYEQYF. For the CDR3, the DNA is TGTGCCAGCAGCCTCGATCAGAGCTCCTACGAGCAGTACTTC.

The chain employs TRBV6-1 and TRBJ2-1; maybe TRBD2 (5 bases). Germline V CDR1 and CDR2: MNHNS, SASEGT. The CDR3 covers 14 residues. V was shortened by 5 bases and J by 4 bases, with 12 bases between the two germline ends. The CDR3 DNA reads TGTGCCAGCAGTACCGGGCCGGGGTACAATGAGCAGTTCTTC. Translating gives CASSTGPGYNEQFF.

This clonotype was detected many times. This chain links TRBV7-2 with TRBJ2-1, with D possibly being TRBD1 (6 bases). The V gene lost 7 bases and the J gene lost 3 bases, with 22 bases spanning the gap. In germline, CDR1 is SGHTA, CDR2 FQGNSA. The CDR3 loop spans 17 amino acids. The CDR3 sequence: CASTHRENPYLYNEQFF. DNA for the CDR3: TGTGCCAGCACCCACAGGGAGAACCCCTACCTCTACAATGAGCAGTTCTTC.

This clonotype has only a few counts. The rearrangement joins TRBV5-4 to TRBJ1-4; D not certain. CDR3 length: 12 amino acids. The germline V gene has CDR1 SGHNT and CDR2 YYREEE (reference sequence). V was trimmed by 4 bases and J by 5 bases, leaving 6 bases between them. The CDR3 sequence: CASSLANEKLFF. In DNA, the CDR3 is TGTGCCAGCAGCCTTGCCAATGAAAAACTGTTTTTT.

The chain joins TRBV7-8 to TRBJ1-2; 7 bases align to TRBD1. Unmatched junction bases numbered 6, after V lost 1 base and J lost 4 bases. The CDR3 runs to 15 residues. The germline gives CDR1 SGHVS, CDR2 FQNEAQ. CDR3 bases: TGTGCCAGCAGCTTAGACGTAGGGGGCGGCTATGGCTACACCTTC. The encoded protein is CASSLDVGGGYGYTF. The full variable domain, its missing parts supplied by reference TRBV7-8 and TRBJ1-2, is GAGVSQSPRYKVAKRGQDVALRCDPISGHVSLFWYQQALGQGPEFLTYFQNEAQLDKSGLPSDRFFAERPEGSVSTLKIQRTQQEDSAVYLCASSLDVGGGYGYTFGSGTRLTVV.